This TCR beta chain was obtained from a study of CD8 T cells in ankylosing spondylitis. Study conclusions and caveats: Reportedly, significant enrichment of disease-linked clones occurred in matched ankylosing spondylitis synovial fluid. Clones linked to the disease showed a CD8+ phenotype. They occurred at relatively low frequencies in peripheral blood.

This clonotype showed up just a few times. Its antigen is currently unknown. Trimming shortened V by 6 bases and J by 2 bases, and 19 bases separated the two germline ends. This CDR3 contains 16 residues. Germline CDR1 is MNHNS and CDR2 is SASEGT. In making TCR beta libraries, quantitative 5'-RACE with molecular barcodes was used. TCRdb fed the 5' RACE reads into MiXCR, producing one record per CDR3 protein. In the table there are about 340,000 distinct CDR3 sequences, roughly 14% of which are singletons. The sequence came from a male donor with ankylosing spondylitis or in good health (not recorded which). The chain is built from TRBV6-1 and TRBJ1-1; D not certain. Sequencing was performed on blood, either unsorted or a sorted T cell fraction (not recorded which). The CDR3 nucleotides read TGTGCCAGCAGGGGGTGGATCCTAGGGATAAACACTGAAGCTTTCTTT. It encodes CASRGWILGINTEAFF.